Sequencing of this T cell receptor (beta chain) was carried out in a study of Tregs in tolerant kidney transplant recipients. V lost 4 bases to trimming and J lost 0 bases; unmatched junction nucleotides: 12. Looked up from germline, CDR1 is MNHEY and CDR2 is SVGEGT. This CDR3 comprises 17 residues. Comments on this clone: Its antigen remains unidentified. The read terminates 3 residues ahead of where the CDR3 ends, so the germline J gene completes it.

TCRdb's copy holds only in-frame clones and misses some; the assay was immunoSEQ multiplex PCR. The listing contains about 30,000 clones. Points from the study as a whole: The small number of patients limits these findings pending further validation.

This chain uses TRBV6-2 or TRBV6-3 with TRBJ2-7, with 7 bases matching TRBD2. The specimen comprised CD8+ T cells from blood, sampled before the transplant. The clonotype was recovered from a human donor who received a combined kidney and bone marrow transplant. The sequenced part of the CDR3 DNA is TGTGCCAGCAGTTGGCGGACTGGCGGGAGTGTCTCCTACGAG. As protein: CASSWRTGGSVSYE. The complete CDR3 protein is CASSWRTGGSVSYEQYF.